Each of the 22 T cell receptor beta chains below was sequenced from the same sample in a study of T cell repertoires in cytomegalovirus infection. TCRdb fed the reads into MiXCR, producing one record per CDR3 protein. The sample records around 530,000 distinct CDR3 sequences, around a quarter being singletons. Sample: PBMCs. These receptors came from a human donor in good health (CMV status not recorded). Some clones in this sample may be carry-over from other donors' samples.

The J gene is TRBJ2-1, the V gene TRBV19, with 12 bases that match TRBD2. V lost 1 base, J lost 7 bases, and 5 bases stayed unmatched. Looked up from germline, CDR1 is LNHDA and CDR2 is SQIVND (reference sequence). This CDR3 spans 16 amino acids. This CDR3 is CASSIGTSGAMNEQFF. Written as DNA, the CDR3 is TGTGCCAGTAGTATAGGGACTAGCGGGGCCATGAATGAGCAGTTCTTC.

Ten or more counts support this clonotype. The chain couples TRBV7-2 to TRBJ1-5, with D unclear. CDR1 SGHTA and CDR2 FQGNSA come from the germline V gene. Trimming cost V 2 bases and J 3 bases, with 8 bases left between them. The CDR3 length is 14 residues. The CDR3 region is CASSLLGSNQPQHF. The CDR3 DNA reads TGTGCCAGCAGCTTACTGGGCTCCAATCAGCCCCAGCATTTT.

The chain has TRBV4-1 and TRBJ1-1; maybe TRBD1 (5 bases). The CDR3 runs to 14 residues. Trimming took off 6 bases at V and 7 bases at J, with 18 bases between the two ends. Germline V gene lookup returns CDR1 MGHRA and CDR2 YSYEKL. The CDR3: CASRHYQGINEAFF. CDR3 DNA: TGCGCCAGCAGACACTATCAGGGTATTAATGAAGCTTTCTTT.

This clonotype was counted a few times. The J gene is TRBJ2-7, the V gene TRBV20-1; D gene unclear. The V gene's germline CDR1 is DFQATT and CDR2 SNEGSKA (reference sequence). This CDR3 has 13 amino acids. V lost 0 bases and J lost 6, with 12 bases in between. The CDR3 coding sequence is TGCAGTGCTAGAGATGCGCTAGTTTTCGAGCAGTACTTC. Protein product: CSARDALVFEQYF.

This clonotype was picked up many times. V and J are TRBV7-2 and TRBJ2-3; TRBD2 agrees at 7 bases. The CDR3 consists of 15 residues. V gave up 1 base and J gave up 2 bases; unmatched junction bases: 3. CDR1 is SGHTA, CDR2 FQGNSA, per germline. CDR3 sequence reads: CASSLGGRPTDTQYF. The CDR3 region has the DNA TGTGCCAGCAGCTTAGGCGGGAGACCCACAGATACGCAGTATTTT.

The V and J genes are TRBV6-6 and TRBJ2-5; D gene ambiguous. Trimming removed 1 base at V and 7 bases at J, with 4 bases between. Germline V gene lookup returns CDR1 MNHNY and CDR2 SVGAGI (reference sequence). The CDR3 is 11 amino acids. The CDR3 coding sequence is TGTGCCAGCAGTTACTTGGTGACCCAGTACTTC. Its translation is CASSYLVTQYF.

The sample holds a few counts of this clonotype. The chain links TRBV29-1 to TRBJ2-5; TRBD2 agrees at 7 bases. CDR3 length: 13 residues. In germline, CDR1 is SQVTM, CDR2 ANQGSEA. The J segment lost 4 bases and the V segment lost 4 bases, leaving 6 bases of the junction unmatched. CDR3 nucleotides: TGCAGCGTTGGGCTAGCGGCATTAGAGACCCAGTACTTC. Protein product: CSVGLAALETQYF. Full variable domain (missing parts from reference TRBV29-1 and TRBJ2-5): SAVISQKPSRDICQRGTSLTIQCQVDSQVTMMFWYRQQPGQSLTLIATANQGSEATYESGFVIDKFPISRPNLTFSTLTVSNMSPEDSSIYLCSVGLAALETQYFGPGTRLLVL.

Here the CDR3 reads CASSLDPNSLIPDTQYF. CDR3 nucleotide sequence: TGTGCCAGCAGTTTAGACCCCAACTCCCTGATTCCAGATACGCAGTATTTT. V is TRBV12-3 or TRBV12-4 and J is TRBJ2-3; D remains ambiguous. The V and J ends lost 1 base and 4 bases respectively, with 18 bases between them. The CDR3 is 17 amino acids.

The table lists this clonotype with many counts. This rearrangement joins TRBV10-3 to TRBJ2-2; possibly TRBD2 for D (5 bases). V lost 3 bases, J lost 5 bases, and 10 bases lay in between. This CDR3 is 14 amino acids long. Per the germline V gene, CDR1 is ENHRY and CDR2 is SYGVKD. CDR3 nucleotides: TGTGCCATCAGTGATGGAGAGGGAACCGGGGAGCTGTTTTTT. It is translated as CAISDGEGTGELFF.

This clonotype was counted at least ten times. The chain recombines TRBV7-6 with TRBJ2-1; 9 bases match TRBD2. Losses at the gene ends were 1 base for V and 6 bases for J; bases not matched to a gene: 4. Germline CDR1 SGHVS, CDR2 FNYEAQ. CDR3 length equals 15 residues. Here the CDR3 reads CASSLDQREVNEQFF. DNA of the CDR3: TGTGCCAGCAGCTTAGACCAGCGGGAGGTCAATGAGCAGTTCTTC.

The sample holds a few counts of this clonotype. This chain links TRBV7-9 with TRBJ2-5, with D perhaps TRBD2 (6 bases). The CDR3 is 13 amino acids. The ends were cut back, 3 bases at V and 13 bases at J, with 18 bases in the middle. CDR1 and CDR2 from the germline V gene are SEHNR and FQNEAQ (reference sequence). CDR3 coding DNA: TGTGCCAGCAGCTTCCAGGGAGGAGACCTCTCGTACTTC. Its protein product is CASSFQGGDLSYF. Complete variable domain (other parts from reference TRBV7-9 and TRBJ2-5): DTGVSQNPRHKITKRGQNVTFRCDPISEHNRLYWYRQTLGQGPEFLTYFQNEAQLEKSRLLSDRFSAERPKGSFSTLEIQRTEQGDSAMYLCASSFQGGDLSYFGPGTRLLVL.

The genes are TRBV29-1 and TRBJ2-7; 9 positions agree with TRBD1. CDR3 length: 12 amino acids. V was clipped by 6 bases and J by 7 bases; unmatched bases: 7. CDR1 and CDR2 from the germline V gene are SQVTM and ANQGSEA. CDR3 nucleotides: TGCAGCGTCGCCGGGACAGGGAGGGAGCAGTACTTC. Translating it yields CSVAGTGREQYF.

This clonotype has just a few counts. The chain employs TRBV5-6 and TRBJ2-5, with a weak D call TRBD2 (5 bases). V dropped 1 base and J dropped 4 bases, with 17 bases sitting between them. Germline V gene sequence: CDR1 SGHDT, CDR2 YYEEEE. There are 16 residues in the CDR3. Here the CDR3 reads CASSLSVEETRETQYF. The CDR3 DNA reads as TGTGCCAGCAGCTTGTCAGTGGAGGAGACCAGAGAGACCCAGTACTTC.

The sample holds many counts of this clonotype. The chain is built from TRBV6-1 and TRBJ2-5; 7 bases line up with TRBD1. Trimming cost V 7 bases and J 5 bases; bases outside gene matches: 7. This CDR3 contains 13 residues. In germline, CDR1 is MNHNS, CDR2 SASEGT. The CDR3 DNA reads as TGTGCCAGCATTGAGGGGGCGAGGGAGACCCAGTACTTC. Its protein is CASIEGARETQYF.

This clonotype has a handful of counts. The rearrangement joins TRBV6-1 to TRBJ2-2, with D possibly matching TRBD2 (5 bases). V was shortened by 8 bases and J by 5 bases, with 15 bases between the two germline ends. Germline V gene data show CDR1 as MNHNS and CDR2 as SASEGT. This CDR3 comprises 14 residues. The CDR3 sequence is CASRTSWGTGELFF. CDR3 coding DNA: TGTGCCAGCCGCACTAGTTGGGGTACCGGGGAGCTGTTTTTT.

The V call is TRBV5-1, the J call TRBJ2-1; D call uncertain. V was cut by 4 bases and J by 5 bases, with 10 bases left in between. There are 13 residues in the CDR3. Per the germline V gene, CDR1 is SGHRS and CDR2 is YFSETQ. The DNA of the CDR3 is TGCGCCAGCAGCCCCTTGGGCCACAATGAGCAGTTCTTC. Translation gives CASSPLGHNEQFF.

This clonotype has just a few counts. One end of the junction does not line up with germline, which may come from a read error. The V and J genes are TRBV7-7 and TRBJ2-1; D may be TRBD2 (6 bases). The CDR3 has 17 residues. Germline CDR1 SSHAT, CDR2 FNYEAQ (reference sequence). CDR3 protein: CASSAFFGPRAGNEQFF. Written as DNA, the CDR3 is TGTGCTAGCAGCGCCTTCTTTGGACCACGCGCGGGGAATGAGCAGTTCTTC.

This clonotype has only a few counts. The chain carries TRBV4-3 and TRBJ1-1, with a tentative D call TRBD1 (6 bases). CDR3 length: 14 amino acids. The ends were cut back, 2 bases at V and 4 bases at J, with 11 bases in the middle. The germline V gene encodes CDR1 LGHNA and CDR2 YSLEER. The CDR3 DNA reads as TGCGCCAGCAGCCAAAATACAGGGCCCACTGAAGCTTTCTTT. Translation gives CASSQNTGPTEAFF.

In this sample, this clonotype turned up once. A read error may account for a junction end that differs from germline. The CDR3 coding sequence is TGTGCCAGTAGAAACAGTGAAGCTTTCTTT. Encoded protein: CASRNSEAFF. The chain recombines TRBV19 with TRBJ1-1; unclear D gene. The CDR3 spans 10 residues. Germline V gene lookup returns CDR1 LNHDA and CDR2 SQIVND (reference sequence). Complete variable domain (other parts from reference TRBV19 and TRBJ1-1): DGGITQSPKYLFRKEGQNVTLSCEQNLNHDAMYWYRQDPGQGLRLIYYSQIVNDFQKGDIAEGYSVSREKKESFPLTVTSAQKNPTAFYLCASRNSEAFFGQGTRLTVV.

This clonotype was counted only a few times. This chain joins TRBV28 and TRBJ2-7; 7 nucleotides align to TRBD2. The CDR3 is made up of 15 amino acids. Germline assignment: CDR1 MDHEN and CDR2 SYDVKM. With 0 bases clipped from V and 2 bases from J, the junction kept 4 bases outside the gene matches. CDR3 coding DNA: TGTGCCAGCAGTTTATGGGGCGGGAGTGCCTACGAGCAGTACTTC. This translates into CASSLWGGSAYEQYF.

The chain recombines TRBV4-3 with TRBJ1-1; 8 bases map to TRBD1. Per germline, CDR1 LGHNA and CDR2 YSLEER. V lost 3 bases, J lost 4 bases, and 7 bases stayed unmatched. The CDR3 runs to 15 residues. The CDR3 is CASSQLQGGGTEAFF. The DNA of the CDR3 is TGCGCCAGCAGCCAGTTACAGGGGGGTGGCACTGAAGCTTTCTTT.

The V gene is TRBV6-5, the J gene TRBJ2-2; 9 bases agree with TRBD2. Germline V gene lookup returns CDR1 MNHEY and CDR2 SVGAGI. CDR3 length equals 17 residues. V shed 2 bases and J 2 bases; nucleotides not matched to a gene: 6. CDR3 DNA: TGTGCCAGCAGTTACGAACTAGCGGGCCTAAACACCGGGGAGCTGTTTTTT. It is translated as CASSYELAGLNTGELFF.